The T cell receptor beta chain under discussion was sequenced for a study of graft-versus-host responses after intestinal transplantation. The CDR3 is made up of 14 amino acids. The germline CDR1 and CDR2 sequences are MNHEY and SVGAGI. Trimming shortened V by 7 bases and J by 1 base, and 8 bases separated the two germline ends. The protocol was immunoSEQ multiplex PCR, while the TCRdb copy is restricted to in-frame clones and leaves out a portion. The sample has about 39,000 clones, approximately 89% seen once; the top ten hold 6% to 7.5%. The sequence was obtained from a human patient who received an intestinal transplant, so some T cells may come from the graft donor. The material sequenced was PBMCs, taken almost 270 days after transplant. The V and J genes are TRBV6-5 and TRBJ2-6; D possibly corresponds to TRBD2 (5 bases). The CDR3 loop reads CASIGSSGANVLTF. CDR3 in DNA: TGTGCCAGCATTGGGAGTTCTGGGGCCAACGTCCTGACTTTC.